The clone carrying this T cell receptor (beta chain) has only a few counts. As yet, its antigen is unknown. These data are taken from a study of T cells in Graves' hyperthyroidism and ophthalmopathy. Findings of the study overall: From stable hyperthyroidism, ophthalmopathy was set apart by a 13 V-J model.

TCR beta CDR3 region amplification was performed from RNA transcripts. An initial round of RT-PCR targeting the TCR CDR3 relied on the HTBI primer set. TCRdb called the multiplex PCR reads again in MiXCR, with one record for every CDR3 protein. The data hold 250,000 to 350,000 distinct CDR3 sequences, with 22% observed a single time. The material sequenced was blood. The sequence came from a man under 40 with Graves' ophthalmopathy.

CDR3 protein: CASSQYWGGEQYF. The CDR3 DNA reads TGTGCCAGCAGCCAATACTGGGGTGGAGAGCAGTACTTC. This chain connects TRBV7-9 to TRBJ2-7; D gene uncertain. The CDR3 runs to 13 residues. Germline V gives CDR1 SEHNR, CDR2 FQNEAQ (reference sequence). V gave up 5 bases and J gave up 7 bases, with 15 bases separating them.